The clone carrying this T cell receptor beta chain was picked up many times. Its cognate antigen is unknown. Patients counted as stable if ophthalmopathy did not develop within 18 months. This sample is drawn from a study of T cells in Graves' hyperthyroidism and ophthalmopathy. Study-wide background: Upon initial diagnosis and before any treatment, peripheral blood was collected.

What was amplified from RNA transcripts were TCR beta CDR3 regions. A first-round RT-PCR of the TCR CDR3 used the HTBI primer set. TCRdb passed the multiplex PCR reads through MiXCR, listing each CDR3 protein once. Of fewer than 650,000 distinct CDR3 sequences in the sample, around 15% are singletons; the top ten hold more than 11%. CDR1 is SGDLS, CDR2 YYNGEE, per germline. V lost 4 bases and J lost 3; bases outside the gene matches: 10. The CDR3 is 16 amino acids. General study results and limits: Most clonotypes expanded in thyroid above 0.001 were likewise present in blood. Stable hyperthyroidism and ophthalmopathy were separated using 13 V-J signatures.

The TCR originated in a woman aged 40 to 50 with Graves' hyperthyroidism. This sequence joins TRBV9 and TRBJ2-5; 9 bases are a match to TRBD2. The source material was blood. CDR3 coding DNA: TGTGCCAGCAGCCTGCGACTAGCGGAAGATAAAGAGACCCAGTACTTC. Translating it yields CASSLRLAEDKETQYF.